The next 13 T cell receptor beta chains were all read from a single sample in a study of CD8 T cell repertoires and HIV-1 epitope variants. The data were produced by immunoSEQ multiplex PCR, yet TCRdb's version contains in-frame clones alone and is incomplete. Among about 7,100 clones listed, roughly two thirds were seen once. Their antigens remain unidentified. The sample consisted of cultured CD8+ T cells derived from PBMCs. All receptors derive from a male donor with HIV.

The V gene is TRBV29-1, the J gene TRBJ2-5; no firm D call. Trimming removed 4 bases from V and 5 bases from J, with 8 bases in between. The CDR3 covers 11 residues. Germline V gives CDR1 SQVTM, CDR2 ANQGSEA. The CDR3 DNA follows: TGCAGCGTTGGCAGACGGGAGACCCAGTACTTC. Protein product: CSVGRRETQYF.

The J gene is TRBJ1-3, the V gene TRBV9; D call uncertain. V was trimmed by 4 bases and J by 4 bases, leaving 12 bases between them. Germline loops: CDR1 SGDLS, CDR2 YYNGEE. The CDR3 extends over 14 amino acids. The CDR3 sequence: CASSPGGRGNTIYF. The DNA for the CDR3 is TGTGCCAGCAGCCCCGGCGGAAGAGGAAACACCATATATTTT.

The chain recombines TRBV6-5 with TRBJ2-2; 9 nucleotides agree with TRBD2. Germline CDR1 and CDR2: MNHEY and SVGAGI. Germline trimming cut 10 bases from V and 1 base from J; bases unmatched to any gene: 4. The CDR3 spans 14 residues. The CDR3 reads CATSSGVNTGELFF. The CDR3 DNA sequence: TGTGCCACCTCTAGCGGGGTGAACACCGGGGAGCTGTTTTTT.

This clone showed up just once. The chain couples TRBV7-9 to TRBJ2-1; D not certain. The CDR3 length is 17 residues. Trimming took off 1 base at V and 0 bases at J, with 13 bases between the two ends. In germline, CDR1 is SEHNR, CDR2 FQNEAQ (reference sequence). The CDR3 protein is CASSLGGPESSYNEQFF. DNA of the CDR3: TGTGCCAGCAGCTTAGGAGGACCAGAGAGCTCCTACAATGAGCAGTTCTTC.

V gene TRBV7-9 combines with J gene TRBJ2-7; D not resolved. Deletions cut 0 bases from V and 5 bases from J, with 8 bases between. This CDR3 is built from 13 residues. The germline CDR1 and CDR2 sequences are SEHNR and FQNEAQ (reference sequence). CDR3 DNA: TGTGCCAGCAGCTTAGCAAACTTGGACGAGCAGTACTTC. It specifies CASSLANLDEQYF.

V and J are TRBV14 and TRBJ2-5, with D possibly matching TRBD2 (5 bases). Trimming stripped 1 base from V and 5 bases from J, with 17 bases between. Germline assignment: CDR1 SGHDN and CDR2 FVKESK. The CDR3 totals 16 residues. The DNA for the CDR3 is TGTGCCAGCAGCCAAGGAGGGCTAACGGGATCCGAGACCCAGTACTTC. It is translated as CASSQGGLTGSETQYF. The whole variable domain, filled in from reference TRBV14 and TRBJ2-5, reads EAGVTQFPSHSVIEKGQTVTLRCDPISGHDNLYWYRRVMGKEIKFLLHFVKESKQDESGMPNNRFLAERTGGTYSTLKVQPAELEDSGVYFCASSQGGLTGSETQYFGPGTRLLVL.

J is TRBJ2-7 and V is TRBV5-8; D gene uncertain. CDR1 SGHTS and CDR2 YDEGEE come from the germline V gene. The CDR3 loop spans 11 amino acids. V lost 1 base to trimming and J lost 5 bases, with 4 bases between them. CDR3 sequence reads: CASSLSHEQYF. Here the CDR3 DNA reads TGTGCCAGCAGCTTGTCCCACGAGCAGTACTTC.

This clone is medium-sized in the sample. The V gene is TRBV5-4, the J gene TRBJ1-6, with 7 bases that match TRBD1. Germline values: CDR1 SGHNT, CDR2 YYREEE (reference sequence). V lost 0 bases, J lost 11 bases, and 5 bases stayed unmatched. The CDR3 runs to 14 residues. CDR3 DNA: TGTGCCAGCAGCTTGGGGAGGGGGCTAACACCCCTCCACTTT. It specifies CASSLGRGLTPLHF.

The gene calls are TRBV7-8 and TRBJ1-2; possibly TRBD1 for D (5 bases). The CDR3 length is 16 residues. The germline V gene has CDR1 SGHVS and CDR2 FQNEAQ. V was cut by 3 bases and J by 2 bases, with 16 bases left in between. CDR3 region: CASSFPRQGNNYGYTF. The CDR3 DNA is TGTGCCAGCAGCTTCCCCCGCCAGGGAAACAACTATGGCTACACCTTC. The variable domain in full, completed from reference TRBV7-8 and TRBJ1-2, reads GAGVSQSPRYKVAKRGQDVALRCDPISGHVSLFWYQQALGQGPEFLTYFQNEAQLDKSGLPSDRFFAERPEGSVSTLKIQRTQQEDSAVYLCASSFPRQGNNYGYTFGSGTRLTVV.

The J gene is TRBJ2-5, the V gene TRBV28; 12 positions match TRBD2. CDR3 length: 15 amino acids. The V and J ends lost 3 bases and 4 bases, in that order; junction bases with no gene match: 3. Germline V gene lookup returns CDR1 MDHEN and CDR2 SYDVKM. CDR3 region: CASSFRTSGAETQYF. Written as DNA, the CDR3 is TGTGCCAGCAGTTTTCGGACTAGCGGGGCAGAGACCCAGTACTTC.

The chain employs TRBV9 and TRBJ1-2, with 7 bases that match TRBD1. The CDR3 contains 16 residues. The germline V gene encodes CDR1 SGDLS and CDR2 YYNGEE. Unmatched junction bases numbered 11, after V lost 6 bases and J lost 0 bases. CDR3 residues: CASTTTGQSSNYGYTF. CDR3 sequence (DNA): TGTGCCAGCACGACGACAGGGCAATCATCTAACTATGGCTACACCTTC.

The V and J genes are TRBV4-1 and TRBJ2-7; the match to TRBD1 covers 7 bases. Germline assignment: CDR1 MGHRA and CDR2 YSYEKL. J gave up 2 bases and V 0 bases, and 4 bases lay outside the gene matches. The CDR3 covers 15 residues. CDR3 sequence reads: CASSQDGQGAYEQYF. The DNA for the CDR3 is TGCGCCAGCAGCCAAGACGGGCAGGGGGCCTACGAGCAGTACTTC.

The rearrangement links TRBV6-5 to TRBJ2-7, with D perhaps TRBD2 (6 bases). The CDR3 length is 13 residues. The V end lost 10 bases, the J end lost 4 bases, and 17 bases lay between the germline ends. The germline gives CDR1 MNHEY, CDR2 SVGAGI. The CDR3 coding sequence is TGTGCCACCCTAGGGGACTCTACTTACGAGCAGTACTTC. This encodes CATLGDSTYEQYF.